The table lists the clone carrying this TCR beta chain with a few counts. Its antigen is as yet unknown. The germline CDR1 and CDR2 sequences are LGHNA and YNFKEQ. V was clipped by 2 bases and J by 2 bases; unmatched bases: 3. The CDR3 extends over 16 amino acids. This specimen comes from a study of coeliac disease. Turning to the study itself: Disease groups: newly diagnosed active, refractory type I, gluten-free-diet controlled.

The study, taken as a whole, reports: Only 1 of 6 controls, but 9 of 18 coeliac samples, showed published gliadin-specific TRB sequences. Largely private TRB repertoires meant most sequences were sample-unique. Active celiac intraepithelial and lamina propria samples had lower TRB and TRG clonality than control samples.

The repertoire was sequenced with immunoSEQ multiplex PCR; TCRdb's copy has only in-frame clones and lacks some. The sample includes roughly 4,800 clones, around 67% of them seen just once. The receptor was isolated from a man younger than 30 with celiac disease on a gluten-free diet. What was sequenced was lymphocytes from the gut lamina propria. This chain connects TRBV4-2 to TRBJ2-1, with 10 bases fitting TRBD2. The CDR3 nucleotides read TGTGCCAGCAGCCAAACTAGCGGGGCGACCTACAATGAGCAGTTCTTC. Protein product: CASSQTSGATYNEQFF.